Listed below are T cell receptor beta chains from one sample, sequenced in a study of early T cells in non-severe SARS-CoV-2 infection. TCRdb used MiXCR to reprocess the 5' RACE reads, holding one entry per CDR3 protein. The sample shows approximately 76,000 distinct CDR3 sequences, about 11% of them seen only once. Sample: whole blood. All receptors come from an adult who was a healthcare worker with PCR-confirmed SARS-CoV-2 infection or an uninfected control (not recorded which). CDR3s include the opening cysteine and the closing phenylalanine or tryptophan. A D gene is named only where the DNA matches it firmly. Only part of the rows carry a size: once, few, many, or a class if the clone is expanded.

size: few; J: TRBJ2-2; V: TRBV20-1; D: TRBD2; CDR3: CSARDKLAGRTAGELFF; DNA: TGCAGTGCTAGAGATAAACTAGCGGGGAGGACGGCCGGGGAGCTGTTTTTT
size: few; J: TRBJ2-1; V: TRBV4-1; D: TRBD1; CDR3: CASSQGQGAYNEQFF; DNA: TGCGCCAGCAGCCAGGGACAGGGGGCCTACAATGAGCAGTTCTTC
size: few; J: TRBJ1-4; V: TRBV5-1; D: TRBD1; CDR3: CASSLGTANEKLFF; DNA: TGCGCCAGCAGCCTGGGGACAGCTAATGAAAAACTGTTTTTT
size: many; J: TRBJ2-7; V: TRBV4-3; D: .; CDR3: CASSQDSVGQYEQYF; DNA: TGCGCCAGCAGCCAAGATTCGGTAGGGCAGTACGAGCAGTACTTC
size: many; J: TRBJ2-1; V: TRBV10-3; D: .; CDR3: CAISVGTMSSYNEQFF; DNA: TGTGCCATCAGTGTGGGGACCATGAGCTCCTACAATGAGCAGTTCTTC
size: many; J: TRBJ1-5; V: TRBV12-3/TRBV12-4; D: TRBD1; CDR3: CASTPDRASNQPQHF; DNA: TGTGCCAGCACCCCGGACAGGGCAAGCAATCAGCCCCAGCATTTT
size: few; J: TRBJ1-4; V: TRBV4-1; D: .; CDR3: CASSPGSVRNEKLFF; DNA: TGCGCCAGCAGCCCTGGGTCGGTCAGAAATGAAAAACTGTTTTTT
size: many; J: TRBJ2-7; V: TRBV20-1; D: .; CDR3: CSARDVSVRLYEQYF; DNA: TGCAGTGCTAGAGATGTAAGCGTTCGCCTCTACGAGCAGTACTTC
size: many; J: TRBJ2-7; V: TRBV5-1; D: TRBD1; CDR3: CASSWGSGTGSYEQYF; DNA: TGCGCCAGCAGCTGGGGGTCTGGGACAGGGTCCTACGAGCAGTACTTC
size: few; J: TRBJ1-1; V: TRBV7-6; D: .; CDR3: CASSLGGIQTEAFF; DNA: TGTGCCAGCAGCTTAGGGGGGATTCAGACTGAAGCTTTCTTT
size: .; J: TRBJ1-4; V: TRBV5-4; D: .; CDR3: CASSFTPLGEKLFF; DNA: TGTGCCAGCAGCTTTACCCCTCTAGGGGAAAAACTGTTTTTT
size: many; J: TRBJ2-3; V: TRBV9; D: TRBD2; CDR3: CASSSKRGRTDTQYF; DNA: TGTGCCAGCAGCTCCAAGCGGGGCCGCACAGATACGCAGTATTTT
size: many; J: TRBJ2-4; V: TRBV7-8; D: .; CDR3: CASSLFVAPAKNIQYF; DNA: TGTGCCAGCAGCTTATTCGTAGCCCCAGCCAAAAACATTCAGTACTTC
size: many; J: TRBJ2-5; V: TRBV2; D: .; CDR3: CAIPGRRQETQYF; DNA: TGTGCCATTCCGGGACGGAGACAAGAGACCCAGTACTTC
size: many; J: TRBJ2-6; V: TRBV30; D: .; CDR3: CAWRAAGANVLTF; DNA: TGTGCCTGGAGGGCCGCTGGGGCCAACGTCCTGACTTTC
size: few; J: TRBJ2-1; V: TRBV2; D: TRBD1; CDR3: CASSEDGTGVDEQFF; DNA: TGTGCCAGCAGTGAAGATGGGACAGGGGTCGATGAGCAGTTCTTC
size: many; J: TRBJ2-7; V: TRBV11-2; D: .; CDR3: CASSLSDTNSYEQYF; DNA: TGTGCCAGCAGCTTATCGGACACTAATTCCTACGAGCAGTACTTC
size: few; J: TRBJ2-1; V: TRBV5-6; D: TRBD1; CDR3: CASSRTGGGYNEQFF; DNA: TGTGCCAGCAGCCGGACAGGGGGCGGGTACAATGAGCAGTTCTTC
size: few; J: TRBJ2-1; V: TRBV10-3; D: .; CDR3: CAISNRASVNNEQFF; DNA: TGTGCCATCAGCAACCGGGCCTCGGTAAACAATGAGCAGTTCTTC
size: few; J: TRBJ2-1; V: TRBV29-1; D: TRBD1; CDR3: CSVEVRRTGDNEQFF; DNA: TGCAGCGTTGAAGTCCGGAGGACAGGCGACAATGAGCAGTTCTTC
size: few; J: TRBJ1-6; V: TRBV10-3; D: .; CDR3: CAISESPNNSPLHF; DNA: TGTGCCATCAGTGAGTCGCCGAATAATTCACCCCTCCACTTT
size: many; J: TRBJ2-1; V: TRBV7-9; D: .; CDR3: CASRGGNEQFF; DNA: TGTGCCAGCAGGGGGGGAAATGAGCAGTTCTTC
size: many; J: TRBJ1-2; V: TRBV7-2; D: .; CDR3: CASSDGSNYGYTF; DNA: TGTGCCAGCAGCGATGGGTCTAACTATGGCTACACCTTC
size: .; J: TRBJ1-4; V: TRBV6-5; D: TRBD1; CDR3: CASRTQGGNEKLFF; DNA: TGTGCCAGCAGAACGCAGGGGGGGAATGAAAAACTGTTTTTT
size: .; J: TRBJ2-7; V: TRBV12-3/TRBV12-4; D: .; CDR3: CASSLHGLYEQYF; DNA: TGTGCCAGCAGTTTACATGGCCTCTACGAGCAGTACTTC
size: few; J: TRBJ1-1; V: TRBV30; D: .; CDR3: CAWSVKVNTEAFF; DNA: TGTGCCTGGAGTGTAAAAGTGAACACTGAAGCTTTCTTT
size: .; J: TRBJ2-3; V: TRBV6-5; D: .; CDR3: CASSSTGRSTDTQYF; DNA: TGTGCCAGCAGTTCTACAGGGAGAAGCACAGATACGCAGTATTTT
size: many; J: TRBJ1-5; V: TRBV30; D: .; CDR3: CAWRKRGGNQPQHF; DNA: TGTGCCTGGAGGAAGCGCGGGGGCAATCAGCCCCAGCATTTT
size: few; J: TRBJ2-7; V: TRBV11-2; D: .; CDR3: CASSSSSYEQYF; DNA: TGTGCCAGCAGCTCTTCGTCCTACGAGCAGTACTTC
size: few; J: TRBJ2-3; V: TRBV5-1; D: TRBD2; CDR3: CASSPPRRGAADTQYF; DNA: TGCGCCAGCAGCCCACCACGGCGGGGGGCCGCAGATACGCAGTATTTT
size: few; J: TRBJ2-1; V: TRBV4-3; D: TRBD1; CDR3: CASSQDRGLYNEQFF; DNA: TGCGCCAGCAGCCAAGACAGGGGGCTCTACAATGAGCAGTTCTTC
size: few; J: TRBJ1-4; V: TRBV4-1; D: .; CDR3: CASSQAPEGGLNEKLFF; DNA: TGCGCCAGCAGCCAAGCACCGGAGGGGGGACTTAATGAAAAACTGTTTTTT
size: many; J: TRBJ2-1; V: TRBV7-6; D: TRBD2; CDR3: CASSLVGLAGFNEQFF; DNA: TGTGCCAGCAGCTTAGTCGGACTAGCGGGTTTCAATGAGCAGTTCTTC
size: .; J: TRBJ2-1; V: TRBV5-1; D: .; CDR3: CASSTGGAYNEQFF; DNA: TGCGCCAGCAGCACCGGGGGAGCTTACAATGAGCAGTTCTTC
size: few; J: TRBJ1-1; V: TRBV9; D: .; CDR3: CASSPTWDWRGEAFF; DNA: TGTGCCAGCAGCCCCACATGGGACTGGCGCGGTGAAGCTTTCTTT
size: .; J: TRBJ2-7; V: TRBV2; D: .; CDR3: CASSVGPLGEQYF; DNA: TGTGCCAGCAGTGTCGGGCCCCTGGGGGAGCAGTACTTC
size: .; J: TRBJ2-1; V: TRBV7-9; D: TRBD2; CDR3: CASSGYSGGSYNEQFF; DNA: TGTGCCAGCAGCGGATACAGCGGGGGCTCCTACAATGAGCAGTTCTTC
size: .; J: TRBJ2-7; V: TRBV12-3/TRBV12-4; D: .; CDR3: CASSFSRPEQYF; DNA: TGTGCCAGCAGTTTCTCTAGACCCGAGCAGTACTTC
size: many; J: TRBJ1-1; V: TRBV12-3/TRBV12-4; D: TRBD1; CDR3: CASSFRGTGMNTEAFF; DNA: TGTGCCAGCAGTTTTAGGGGGACAGGTATGAACACTGAAGCTTTCTTT
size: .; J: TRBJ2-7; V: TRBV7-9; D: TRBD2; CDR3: CASSPGLAGGHEQNF; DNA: TGTGCCAGCAGCCCGGGGCTAGCGGGGGGGCACGAGCAGAACTTC
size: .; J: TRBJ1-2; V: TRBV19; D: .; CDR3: CASSIGTKIDGYTF; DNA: TGTGCCAGTAGTATCGGGACAAAAATAGATGGCTACACCTTC